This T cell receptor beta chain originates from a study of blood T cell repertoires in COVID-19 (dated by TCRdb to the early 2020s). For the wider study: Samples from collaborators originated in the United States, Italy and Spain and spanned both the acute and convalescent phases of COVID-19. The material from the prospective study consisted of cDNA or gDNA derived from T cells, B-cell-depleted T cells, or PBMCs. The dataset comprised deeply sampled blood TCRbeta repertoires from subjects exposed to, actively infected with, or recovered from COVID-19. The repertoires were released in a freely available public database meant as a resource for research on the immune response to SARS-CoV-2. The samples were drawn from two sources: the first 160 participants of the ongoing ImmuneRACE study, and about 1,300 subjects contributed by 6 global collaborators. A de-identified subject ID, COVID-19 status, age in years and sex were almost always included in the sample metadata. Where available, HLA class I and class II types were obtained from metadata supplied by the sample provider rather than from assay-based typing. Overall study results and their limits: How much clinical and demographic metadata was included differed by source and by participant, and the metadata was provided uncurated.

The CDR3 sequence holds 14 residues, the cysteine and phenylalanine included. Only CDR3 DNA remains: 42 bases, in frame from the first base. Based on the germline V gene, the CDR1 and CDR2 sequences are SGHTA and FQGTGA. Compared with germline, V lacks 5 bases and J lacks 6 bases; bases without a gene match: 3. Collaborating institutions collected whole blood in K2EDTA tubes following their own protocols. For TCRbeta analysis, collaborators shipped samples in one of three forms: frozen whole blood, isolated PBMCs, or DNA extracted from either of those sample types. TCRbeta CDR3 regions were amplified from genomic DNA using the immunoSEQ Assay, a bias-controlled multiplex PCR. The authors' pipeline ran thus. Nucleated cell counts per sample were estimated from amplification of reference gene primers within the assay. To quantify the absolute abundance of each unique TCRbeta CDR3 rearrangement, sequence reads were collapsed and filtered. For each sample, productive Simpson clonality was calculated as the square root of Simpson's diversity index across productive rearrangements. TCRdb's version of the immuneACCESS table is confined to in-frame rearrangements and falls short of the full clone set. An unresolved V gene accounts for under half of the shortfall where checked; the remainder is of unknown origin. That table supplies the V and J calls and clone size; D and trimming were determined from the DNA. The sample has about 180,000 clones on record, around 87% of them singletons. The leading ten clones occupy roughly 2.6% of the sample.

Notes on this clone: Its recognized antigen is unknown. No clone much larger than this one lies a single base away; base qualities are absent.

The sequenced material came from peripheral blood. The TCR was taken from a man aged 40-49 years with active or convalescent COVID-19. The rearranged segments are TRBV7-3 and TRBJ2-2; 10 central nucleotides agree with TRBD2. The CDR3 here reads CASSPGTSAGELFF. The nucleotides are TGTGCCAGCAGCCCCGGGACTAGCGCCGGGGAGCTGTTTTTT.